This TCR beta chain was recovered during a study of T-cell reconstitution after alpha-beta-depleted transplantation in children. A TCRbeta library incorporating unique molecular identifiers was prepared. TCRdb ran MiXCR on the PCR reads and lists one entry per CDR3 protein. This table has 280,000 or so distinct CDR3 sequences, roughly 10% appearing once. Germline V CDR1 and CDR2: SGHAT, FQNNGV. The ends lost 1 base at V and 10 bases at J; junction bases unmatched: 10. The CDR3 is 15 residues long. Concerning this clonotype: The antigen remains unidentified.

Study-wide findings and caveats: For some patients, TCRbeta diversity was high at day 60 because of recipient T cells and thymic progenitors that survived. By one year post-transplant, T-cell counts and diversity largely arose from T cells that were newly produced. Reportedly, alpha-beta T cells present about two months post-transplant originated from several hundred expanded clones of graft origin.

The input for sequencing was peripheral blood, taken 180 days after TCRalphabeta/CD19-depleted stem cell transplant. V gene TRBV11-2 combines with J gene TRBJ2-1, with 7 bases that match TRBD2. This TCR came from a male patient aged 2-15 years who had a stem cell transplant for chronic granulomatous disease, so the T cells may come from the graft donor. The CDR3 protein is CASSLAGGSSYEQFF. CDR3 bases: TGTGCCAGCAGCTTAGCGGGCGGGAGCTCCTACGAGCAGTTCTTC.